The 25 T cell receptor beta chains in this list originate from one sample, sequenced in a study of shared clonotypes between healthy human individuals. Assay used: immunoSEQ multiplex PCR; TCRdb lists only in-frame clones, some missing. The sample carries roughly 1,500,000 clones, approximately 98% recorded once. The source material was naive CD4+ T cells sorted from blood. The subset is: CD45RA+ positively selected. Every receptor here comes from a man aged 30 to 45 in good health.

This clone has just one count. The CDR3 DNA reads TGCGCCAGCAGCTTTTCTTCGGGTTTTGAGCAGTTCTTC. This gives the protein CASSFSSGFEQFF. The chain recombines TRBV5-1 with TRBJ2-1; D is undetermined. The CDR3 runs to 13 residues. Germline V lookup: CDR1 SGHRS, CDR2 YFSETQ. The V end was cut by 2 bases, the J end by 9 bases, with 12 bases between.

The rearrangement uses TRBV2 and TRBJ1-5; 7 nucleotides align to TRBD1. With 7 bases clipped from V and 1 base from J, the junction kept 7 bases outside the gene matches. This CDR3 comprises 15 residues. Germline CDR1 SNHLY, CDR2 FYNNEI. The CDR3: CASIRGAGSNQPQHF. The CDR3 DNA reads as TGTGCCAGCATCAGGGGGGCAGGGAGCAATCAGCCCCAGCATTTT.

The chain has TRBV2 and TRBJ2-3, with 7 bases fitting TRBD1. Germline V lookup: CDR1 SNHLY, CDR2 FYNNEI. V dropped 9 bases and J dropped 0; count of bases not matched to a gene: 6. CDR3 size: 14 residues. The CDR3 is CARTGIPSTDTQYF. In DNA form, the CDR3 reads TGTGCCAGGACAGGGATCCCTAGCACAGATACGCAGTATTTT. The full variable domain, completed using reference TRBV2 and TRBJ2-3, is EPEVTQTPSHQVTQMGQEVILRCVPISNHLYFYWYRQILGQKVEFLVSFYNNEISEKSEIFDDQFSVERPDGSNFTLKIRSTKLEDSAMYFCARTGIPSTDTQYFGPGTRLTVL.

The chain joins TRBV19 to TRBJ2-1; TRBD2 matches 10 bases. Germline CDR1 and CDR2: LNHDA and SQIVND (reference sequence). The CDR3 sequence is 15 residues long. V lost 3 bases to trimming and J lost 5 bases; unmatched junction nucleotides: 4. The CDR3 loop reads CASSIRLAGHNEQFF. Written as DNA, the CDR3 is TGTGCCAGTAGTATCCGACTAGCGGGTCACAATGAGCAGTTCTTC. Using reference TRBV19 and TRBJ2-1 for the parts outside the CDR3, the full variable domain is DGGITQSPKYLFRKEGQNVTLSCEQNLNHDAMYWYRQDPGQGLRLIYYSQIVNDFQKGDIAEGYSVSREKKESFPLTVTSAQKNPTAFYLCASSIRLAGHNEQFFGPGTRLTVL.

The chain recombines TRBV19 with TRBJ2-1; TRBD2 aligns across 12 bases. Germline CDR1 and CDR2: LNHDA and SQIVND (reference sequence). With V trimmed by 2 bases and J by 6 bases, 5 bases remained unmatched. The CDR3 loop spans 16 amino acids. The CDR3 spells CASSITSGRPLNEQFF. CDR3 in DNA: TGTGCCAGTAGTATAACTAGCGGGAGGCCCCTCAATGAGCAGTTCTTC.

The gene calls are TRBV7-9 and TRBJ2-7; TRBD1 might be the D (6 bases). Trimming removed 0 bases from V and 5 bases from J, with 8 bases in between. Germline V gene sequence: CDR1 SEHNR, CDR2 FQNEAQ (reference sequence). The CDR3 contains 13 residues. This CDR3 is CASSLAGGDEQYF. CDR3 bases: TGTGCCAGCAGCTTAGCAGGGGGAGACGAGCAGTACTTC.

The gene calls are TRBV6-5 and TRBJ2-7, with D possibly matching TRBD2 (7 bases). Trimming removed 6 bases at V and 7 bases at J, with 22 bases between. The CDR3 runs 15 residues. Per germline, CDR1 MNHEY and CDR2 SVGAGI. In DNA form, the CDR3 reads TGTGCCAGCAGCCCAAACGGGGGGCCGGATAGGGAGCAGTACTTC. This sequence encodes CASSPNGGPDREQYF.

In its sample, this clone was seen once. The V and J genes are TRBV2 and TRBJ1-1; D is possibly TRBD1 (5 bases). Per germline, CDR1 SNHLY and CDR2 FYNNEI. Trimming took off 10 bases at V and 5 bases at J, with 20 bases between the two ends. This CDR3 is built from 14 residues. The CDR3 here is CATAPQGSGTEAFF. CDR3 nucleotide sequence: TGTGCCACGGCCCCGCAGGGAAGTGGGACTGAAGCTTTCTTT.

The rearrangement uses TRBV11-2 and TRBJ2-1; TRBD2 aligns across 9 bases. Germline lookup yields CDR1 SGHAT and CDR2 FQNNGV. V trimming: 1 base; J trimming: 9 bases; junction bases outside the gene matches: 7. This CDR3 is built from 15 residues. DNA of the CDR3: TGTGCCAGCAGCTTAGTCGCGGGAGGGCCGGCTGAGCAGTTCTTC. Translation gives CASSLVAGGPAEQFF. Combining the CDR3 with reference TRBV11-2 and TRBJ2-1 gives the whole variable domain EAGVAQSPRYKIIEKRQSVAFWCNPISGHATLYWYQQILGQGPKLLIQFQNNGVVDDSQLPKDRFSAERLKGVDSTLKIQPAKLEDSAVYLCASSLVAGGPAEQFFGPGTRLTVL.

This chain joins TRBV7-8 and TRBJ2-2, with 7 bases lining up with TRBD2. Unmatched junction bases numbered 5, after V lost 1 base and J lost 3 bases. Germline CDR1 reads SGHVS; CDR2 reads FQNEAQ. The CDR3 runs 16 residues. CDR3: CASSLVGRADTGELFF. The CDR3 DNA follows: TGTGCCAGCAGCTTAGTAGGGAGGGCCGACACCGGGGAGCTGTTTTTT.

The V call is TRBV18, the J call TRBJ2-1; no clear D. The V end lost 2 bases, the J end lost 0 bases, and 11 bases lay between the germline ends. Germline CDR1 is KGHSH and CDR2 is LQKENI. CDR3 length: 16 amino acids. The CDR3 loop is CASSPGRISSYNEQFF. The CDR3 coding sequence is TGTGCCAGCTCACCAGGGCGAATCAGCTCCTACAATGAGCAGTTCTTC.

This clone was detected a few times. The rearrangement uses TRBV5-1 and TRBJ1-2, with D perhaps TRBD1 (5 bases). In germline, CDR1 is SGHRS, CDR2 YFSETQ. CDR3 length: 17 amino acids. The V gene lost 1 base and the J gene lost 8 bases, with 24 bases spanning the gap. The CDR3 is CASSLFPKKQAEVGYTF. The DNA for the CDR3 is TGCGCCAGCAGCTTGTTCCCGAAAAAACAGGCGGAGGTCGGCTACACCTTC.

The chain links TRBV5-8 to TRBJ2-7; D gene unclear. This CDR3 has 13 residues. CDR1 and CDR2 (germline): SGHTS, YDEGEE. V was pared by 2 bases and J by 7 bases, with 13 bases between. The CDR3 spells CASSLRVLGEQYF. In DNA, the CDR3 is TGTGCCAGCAGCTTAAGGGTACTTGGGGAGCAGTACTTC.

This chain uses TRBV10-3 with TRBJ2-1; weak D call: TRBD2 (5 bases). The CDR3 has 15 amino acids. Germline assignment: CDR1 ENHRY and CDR2 SYGVKD. Trimming removed 11 bases from V and 2 bases from J, with 19 bases in between. The CDR3 DNA sequence: TGTGCCTCTCGGGGTGGGCCGGAAGCCTACAATGAGCAGTTCTTC. This gives the protein CASRGGPEAYNEQFF.

The chain couples TRBV21-1 to TRBJ2-5; the DNA was not used to check the table's D call, TRBD2. TRBV21-1 is a known pseudogene. The CDR3 is 19 residues long. The CDR3 sequence: CASDQGPPAGGPDQETQYF. CDR3 coding DNA: TGTGCCAGCGATCAGGGCCCCCCAGCGGGAGGGCCGGACCAAGAGACCCAGTACTTC.

This clone showed up just once. This chain links TRBV15 with TRBJ2-1; D gene ambiguous. The CDR3 is 16 residues long. Germline V gene data show CDR1 as LNHNV and CDR2 as YYDKDF (reference sequence). V shed 2 bases and J shed 2 bases, with 13 bases lying between them. The CDR3: CATSRLDAHTYNEQFF. CDR3 sequence (DNA): TGTGCCACCAGCAGACTGGACGCGCATACCTACAATGAGCAGTTCTTC.

The chain has TRBV5-1 and TRBJ2-3; D ambiguous. V lost 4 bases, J lost 2 bases, and 11 bases lay in between. Per germline, CDR1 SGHRS and CDR2 YFSETQ. The CDR3 totals 14 residues. This CDR3 reads CASSPAPSTDTQYF. In nucleotides, the CDR3 is TGCGCCAGCAGCCCCGCACCCTCCACAGATACGCAGTATTTT. Full variable domain (outside the CDR3, taken from reference TRBV5-1 and TRBJ2-3): KAGVTQTPRYLIKTRGQQVTLSCSPISGHRSVSWYQQTPGQGLQFLFEYFSETQRNKGNFPGRFSGRQFSNSRSEMNVSTLELGDSALYLCASSPAPSTDTQYFGPGTRLTVL.

This chain uses TRBV7-8 with TRBJ2-1; TRBD1 agrees at 8 bases. Per germline, CDR1 SGHVS and CDR2 FQNEAQ. Trimming took 0 bases from V and 3 from J; bases not matched to a gene: 4. CDR3 size: 16 residues. The CDR3 nucleotides read TGTGCCAGCAGCTTAGCGCTACAGGGGGTCTACAATGAGCAGTTCTTC. Translated, it gives CASSLALQGVYNEQFF.

The V and J genes are TRBV4-1 and TRBJ2-6; D gene ambiguous. V dropped 1 base and J dropped 8 bases, with 6 bases sitting between them. Germline loops: CDR1 MGHRA, CDR2 YSYEKL. The CDR3 extends over 13 amino acids. The CDR3 protein is CASSQGYPNVLTF. The CDR3 nucleotides read TGCGCCAGCAGCCAAGGATACCCCAACGTCCTGACTTTC.

J is TRBJ2-2 and V is TRBV2; weak D call: TRBD2 (5 bases). V shed 10 bases and J shed 4 bases, with 16 bases lying between them. This CDR3 spans 14 amino acids. CDR1 and CDR2 (germline): SNHLY, FYNNEI. The CDR3 spells CAKHGLGSTGELFF. The CDR3 DNA is TGTGCCAAACACGGACTCGGATCCACCGGGGAGCTGTTTTTT. Filled out from reference TRBV2 and TRBJ2-2, the complete variable domain reads EPEVTQTPSHQVTQMGQEVILRCVPISNHLYFYWYRQILGQKVEFLVSFYNNEISEKSEIFDDQFSVERPDGSNFTLKIRSTKLEDSAMYFCAKHGLGSTGELFFGEGSRLTVL.

The genes are TRBV2 and TRBJ1-1; D is perhaps TRBD1 (5 bases). Per germline, CDR1 SNHLY and CDR2 FYNNEI. V was cut by 4 bases and J by 4 bases, with 10 bases left in between. CDR3 length equals 13 residues. This CDR3 is CASSGDFFTEAFF. Here the CDR3 DNA reads TGTGCCAGCAGTGGGGACTTCTTCACTGAAGCTTTCTTT.

The J gene is TRBJ2-1, the V gene TRBV19, with a tentative D call TRBD2 (5 bases). The germline gives CDR1 LNHDA, CDR2 SQIVND (reference sequence). Trimming cost V 2 bases and J 8 bases, with 13 bases left between them. The CDR3 has 14 residues. The CDR3 sequence is CASSIRTVNYEQFF. CDR3 in DNA: TGTGCCAGTAGTATAAGGACTGTCAACTATGAGCAGTTCTTC.

The chain combines TRBV7-2 with TRBJ2-1; D remains ambiguous. CDR1 SGHTA and CDR2 FQGNSA come from the germline V gene. The length of the CDR3 is 14 residues. Trimming took off 4 bases at V and 7 bases at J, with 14 bases between the two ends. The CDR3 DNA follows: TGTGCCAGCAGCTCTATCCTCCAGACGAATGAGCAGTTCTTC. It translates to CASSSILQTNEQFF.

This chain uses TRBV4-3 with TRBJ2-1; TRBD2 aligns across 8 bases. Per the germline V gene, CDR1 is LGHNA and CDR2 is YSLEER. The CDR3 spans 17 residues. J gave up 6 bases and V 1 base, and 11 bases lay outside the gene matches. The CDR3 reads CASSQATSGSRANEQFF. In nucleotides, the CDR3 is TGCGCCAGCAGCCAAGCCACCAGCGGGAGTAGGGCCAATGAGCAGTTCTTC.

The chain is built from TRBV7-9 and TRBJ2-7, with D unclear. CDR1 is SEHNR and CDR2 is FQNEAQ in the germline V gene (reference sequence). There are 13 residues in the CDR3. With 1 base removed from V and 1 base from J, the gap between germline ends came to 5 bases. CDR3 loop: CASSLEHSYEQYF. The CDR3 coding sequence is TGTGCCAGCAGCTTAGAACATTCCTACGAGCAGTACTTC.